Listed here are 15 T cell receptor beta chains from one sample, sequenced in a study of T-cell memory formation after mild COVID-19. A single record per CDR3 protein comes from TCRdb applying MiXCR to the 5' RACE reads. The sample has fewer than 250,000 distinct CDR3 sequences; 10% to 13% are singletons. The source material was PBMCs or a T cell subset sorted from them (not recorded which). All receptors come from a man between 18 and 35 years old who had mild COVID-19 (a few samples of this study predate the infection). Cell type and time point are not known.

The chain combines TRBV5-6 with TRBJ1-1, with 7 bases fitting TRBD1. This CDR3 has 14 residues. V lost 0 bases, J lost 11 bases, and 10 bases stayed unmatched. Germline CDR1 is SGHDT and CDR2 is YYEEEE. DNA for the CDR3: TGTGCCAGCAGCTTGGAGTTCGGCAGGGGGGCGGCTTTCTTT. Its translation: CASSLEFGRGAAFF.

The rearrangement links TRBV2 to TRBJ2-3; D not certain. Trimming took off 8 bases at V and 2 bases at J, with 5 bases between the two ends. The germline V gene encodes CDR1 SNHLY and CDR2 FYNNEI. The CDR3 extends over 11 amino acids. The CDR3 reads CASPSTDTQYF. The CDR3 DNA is TGTGCCAGCCCGTCCACAGATACGCAGTATTTT.

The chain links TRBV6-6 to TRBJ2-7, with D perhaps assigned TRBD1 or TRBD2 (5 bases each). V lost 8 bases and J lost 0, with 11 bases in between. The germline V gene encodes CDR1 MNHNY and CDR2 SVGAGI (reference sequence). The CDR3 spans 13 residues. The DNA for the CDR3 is TGTGCCAGCCGGGACCCCATCTCCTACGAGCAGTACGTC. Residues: CASRDPISYEQYV.

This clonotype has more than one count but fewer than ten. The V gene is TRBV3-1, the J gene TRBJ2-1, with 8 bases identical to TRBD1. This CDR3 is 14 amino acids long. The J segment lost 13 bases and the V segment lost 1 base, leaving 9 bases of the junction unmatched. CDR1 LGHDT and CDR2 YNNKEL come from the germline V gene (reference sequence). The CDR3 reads CASSQGVPGGDQFF. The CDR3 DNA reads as TGTGCCAGCAGCCAAGGAGTCCCAGGGGGCGATCAGTTCTTC.

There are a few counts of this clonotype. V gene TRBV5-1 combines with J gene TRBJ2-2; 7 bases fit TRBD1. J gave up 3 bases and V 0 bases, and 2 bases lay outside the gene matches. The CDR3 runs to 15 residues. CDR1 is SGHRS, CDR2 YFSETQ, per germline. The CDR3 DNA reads TGCGCCAGCAGCTTGGGGCAGGGGGACACCGGGGAGCTGTTTTTT. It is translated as CASSLGQGDTGELFF.

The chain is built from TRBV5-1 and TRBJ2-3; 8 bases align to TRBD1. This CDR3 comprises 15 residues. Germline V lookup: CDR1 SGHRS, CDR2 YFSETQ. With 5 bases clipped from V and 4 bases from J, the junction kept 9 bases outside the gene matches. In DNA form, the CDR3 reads TGCGCCAGCAGAAGACAGGGGTTTGCTTCAGATACGCAGTATTTT. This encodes CASRRQGFASDTQYF. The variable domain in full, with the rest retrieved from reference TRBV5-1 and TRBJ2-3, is KAGVTQTPRYLIKTRGQQVTLSCSPISGHRSVSWYQQTPGQGLQFLFEYFSETQRNKGNFPGRFSGRQFSNSRSEMNVSTLELGDSALYLCASRRQGFASDTQYFGPGTRLTVL.

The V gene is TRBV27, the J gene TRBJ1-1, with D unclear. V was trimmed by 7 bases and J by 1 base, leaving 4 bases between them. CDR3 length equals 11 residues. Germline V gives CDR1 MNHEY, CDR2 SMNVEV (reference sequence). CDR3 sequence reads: CASTKNTEAFF. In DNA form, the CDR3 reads TGTGCCAGCACCAAGAACACTGAAGCTTTCTTT.

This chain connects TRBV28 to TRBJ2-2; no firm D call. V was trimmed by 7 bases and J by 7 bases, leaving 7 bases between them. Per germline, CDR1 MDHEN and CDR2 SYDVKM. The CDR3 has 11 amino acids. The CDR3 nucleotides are TGTGCCAGCAAAACTGACGGGGAGCTGTTTTTT. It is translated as CASKTDGELFF.

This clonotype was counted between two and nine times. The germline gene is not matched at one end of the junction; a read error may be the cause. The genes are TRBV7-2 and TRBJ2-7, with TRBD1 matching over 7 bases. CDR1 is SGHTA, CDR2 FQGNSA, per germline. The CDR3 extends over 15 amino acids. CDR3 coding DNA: TGTGCCAGCAGATTAGAGCACAGGGGCTCCTACGAGCAGTACTTC. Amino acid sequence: CASRLEHRGSYEQYF. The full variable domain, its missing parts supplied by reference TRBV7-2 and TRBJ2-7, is GAGVSQSPSNKVTEKGKDVELRCDPISGHTALYWYRQSLGQGLEFLIYFQGNSAPDKSGLPSDRFSAERTGGSVSTLTIQRTQQEDSAVYLCASRLEHRGSYEQYFGPGTRLTVT.

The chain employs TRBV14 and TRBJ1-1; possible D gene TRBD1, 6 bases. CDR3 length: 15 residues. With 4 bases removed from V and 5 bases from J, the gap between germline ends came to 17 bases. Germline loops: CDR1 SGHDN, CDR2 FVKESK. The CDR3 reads CASSRAGTIPTEAFF. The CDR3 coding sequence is TGTGCCAGCAGCCGGGCCGGGACAATTCCGACTGAAGCTTTCTTT.

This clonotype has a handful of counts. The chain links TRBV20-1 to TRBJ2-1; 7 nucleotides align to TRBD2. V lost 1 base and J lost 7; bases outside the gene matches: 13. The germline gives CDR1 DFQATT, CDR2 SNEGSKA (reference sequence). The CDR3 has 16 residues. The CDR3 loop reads CSARVASGHSGNEQFF. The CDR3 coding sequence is TGCAGTGCTAGAGTCGCTAGCGGTCATTCCGGGAATGAGCAGTTCTTC.

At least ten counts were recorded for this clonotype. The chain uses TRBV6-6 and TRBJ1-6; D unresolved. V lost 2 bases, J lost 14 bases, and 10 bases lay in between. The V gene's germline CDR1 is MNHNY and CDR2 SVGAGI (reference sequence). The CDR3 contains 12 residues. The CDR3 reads CASSYDDPSLHF. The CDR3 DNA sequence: TGTGCCAGCAGTTACGATGATCCGTCCCTCCACTTT.

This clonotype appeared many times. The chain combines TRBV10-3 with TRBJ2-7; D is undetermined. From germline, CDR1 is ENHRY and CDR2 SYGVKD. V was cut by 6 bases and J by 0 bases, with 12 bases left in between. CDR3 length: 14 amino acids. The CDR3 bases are TGTGCCATCAGAGTGGAGACTGCCTCCTACGAGCAGTACTTC. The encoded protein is CAIRVETASYEQYF.

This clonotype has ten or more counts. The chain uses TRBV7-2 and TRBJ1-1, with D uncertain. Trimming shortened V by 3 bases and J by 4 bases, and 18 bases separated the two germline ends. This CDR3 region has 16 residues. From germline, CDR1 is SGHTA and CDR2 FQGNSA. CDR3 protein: CASSFTDALTGTEAFF. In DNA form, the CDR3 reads TGTGCCAGCAGCTTCACGGACGCACTAACGGGCACTGAAGCTTTCTTT.

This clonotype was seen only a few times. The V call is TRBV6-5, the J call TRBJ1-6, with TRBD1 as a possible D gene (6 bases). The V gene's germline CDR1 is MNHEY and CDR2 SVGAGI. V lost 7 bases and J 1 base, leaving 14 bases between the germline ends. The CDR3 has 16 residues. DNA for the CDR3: TGTGCCAGCAAAACCTACGGGACATCCTATAATTCACCCCTCCACTTT. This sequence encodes CASKTYGTSYNSPLHF.